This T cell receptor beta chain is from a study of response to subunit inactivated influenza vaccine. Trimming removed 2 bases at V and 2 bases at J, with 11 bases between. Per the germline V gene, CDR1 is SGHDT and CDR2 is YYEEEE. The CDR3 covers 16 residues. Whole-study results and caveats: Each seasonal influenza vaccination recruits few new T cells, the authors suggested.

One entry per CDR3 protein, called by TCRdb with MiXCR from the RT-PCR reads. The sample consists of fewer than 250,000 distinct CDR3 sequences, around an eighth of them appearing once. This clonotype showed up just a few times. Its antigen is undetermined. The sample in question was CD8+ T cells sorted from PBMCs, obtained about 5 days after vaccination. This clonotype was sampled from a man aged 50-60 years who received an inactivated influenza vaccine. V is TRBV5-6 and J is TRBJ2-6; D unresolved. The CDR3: CASSFPSEAGANVLTF. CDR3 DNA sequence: TGTGCCAGCAGCTTCCCCAGCGAAGCTGGGGCCAACGTCCTGACTTTC. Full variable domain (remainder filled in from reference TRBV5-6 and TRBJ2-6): DAGVTQSPTHLIKTRGQQVTLRCSPKSGHDTVSWYQQALGQGPQFIFQYYEEEERQRGNFPDRFSGHQFPNYSSELNVNALLLGDSALYLCASSFPSEAGANVLTFGAGSRLTVL.